These 9 T cell receptor beta chains were sequenced from one sample in a study of blood T cells in healthy people across ages. A sample-barcoded 5' primer and a J-beta primer mix were used in a second PCR of about 6 to 11 cycles. Each CDR3 protein is one row after TCRdb ran MiXCR on the 5' RACE reads. The data show about a million distinct CDR3 sequences, roughly 50% seen once. Sequencing used blood. These receptor sequences come from a woman aged 55-69 years in good health.

This clonotype has only a few counts. The gene calls are TRBV12-3 or TRBV12-4 and TRBJ1-2; TRBD1 is a possible D gene (5 bases). Trimming pared 5 bases from V and 2 bases from J, leaving 12 bases between. The CDR3 extends over 14 amino acids. CDR3 residues: CASSPGLVNYGYTF. In nucleotides, the CDR3 is TGTGCCAGCAGTCCAGGGCTAGTAAACTATGGCTACACCTTC.

This chain connects TRBV20-1 to TRBJ2-3; no reliable D call. CDR1 and CDR2 from the germline V gene are DFQATT and SNEGSKA (reference sequence). Trimming stripped 2 bases from V and 0 bases from J, with 9 bases between. The CDR3 contains 14 residues. For the CDR3, the DNA is TGCAGTGCTAGATTGACGGCAAGCACAGATACGCAGTATTTT. This encodes CSARLTASTDTQYF.

In regard to this clonotype: This may come from a read error, since a much larger clone is one base off. This sequence joins TRBV7-9 and TRBJ2-1; no clear D gene. This CDR3 spans 16 amino acids. Germline V gene sequence: CDR1 SEHNR, CDR2 FQNEAQ (reference sequence). The CDR3 DNA is TGTGCCAGCAGCTTATGGGGTTCGGGCTCCCACAATGAGCAGTTCTTC. Translation: CASSLWGSGSHNEQFF.

V is TRBV6-2 or TRBV6-3 and J is TRBJ2-5; 10 nucleotides match TRBD2. Near its end, the DNA agrees better with TRBJ2-7, so the J call may be wrong. The CDR3 consists of 14 residues. CDR1 is MNHEY and CDR2 is SVGEGT in the germline V gene. CDR3 residues: CASSDHGLADEQYF. In DNA form, the CDR3 reads TGTGCCAGCAGTGACCACGGACTAGCGGACGAGCAGTACTTC.

The gene calls are TRBV2 and TRBJ2-3; unclear D gene. There are 13 residues in the CDR3. Per the germline V gene, CDR1 is SNHLY and CDR2 is FYNNEI. Trimming took 3 bases from V and 10 from J, leaving 14 bases between them. The CDR3 protein is CASSERARYAQYF. The CDR3 coding sequence is TGTGCCAGCAGTGAGCGTGCTAGATACGCGCAGTATTTT.

The V call is TRBV20-1, the J call TRBJ2-1; D is uncertain. In germline, CDR1 is DFQATT, CDR2 SNEGSKA (reference sequence). The CDR3 contains 13 residues. Trimming left V 6 bases short and J 6 bases short, with 15 bases between. This chain's CDR3 is CSARHPAFNEQFF. The CDR3 coding sequence is TGCAGTGCCCGACACCCGGCCTTCAATGAGCAGTTCTTC.

This clonotype was counted only a few times. The chain carries TRBV7-6 and TRBJ2-5; possibly TRBD2 for D (5 bases). The J call may not be correct, given that the DNA end is closer to TRBJ2-7. CDR3 length: 15 residues. Germline V gene lookup returns CDR1 SGHVS and CDR2 FNYEAQ. CDR3 loop: CASTENELRVYEQYF. The DNA for the CDR3 is TGTGCCAGCACCGAGAATGAGTTGAGGGTCTACGAGCAGTACTTC.

In this sample, this clonotype turned up a few times. J is TRBJ2-5 and V is TRBV28, with TRBD1 identical over 7 bases. The length of the CDR3 is 12 residues. The V gene end was trimmed by 5 bases and the J gene end by 10 bases; junction bases not matched to a gene: 7. Per germline, CDR1 MDHEN and CDR2 SYDVKM. CDR3 coding DNA: TGTGCCAGCAGTCGATTTACAGGGGACCAGTACTTC. Encoded protein: CASSRFTGDQYF.

This sequence joins TRBV11-2 and TRBJ2-3; D is perhaps TRBD1 or TRBD2 (5 bases each). This CDR3 has 15 residues. Trimming cost V 5 bases and J 6 bases, with 18 bases left between them. The germline V gene encodes CDR1 SGHAT and CDR2 FQNNGV. CDR3 loop: CASSTRTREGDTQYF. The CDR3 nucleotides read TGTGCCAGCAGCACTAGGACCCGCGAGGGGGATACGCAGTATTTT.